This T cell receptor beta chain was profiled in a study of T cell changes during pregnancy in multiple sclerosis. This clone was counted a single time. Libraries were prepared by immunoSEQ multiplex PCR; TCRdb keeps only in-frame clonotypes and omits some of them. Of approximately 62,000 clones listed, 93% are singletons. V lost 5 bases and J 6 bases, leaving 8 bases between the germline ends. This CDR3 spans 12 amino acids. Germline CDR1 and CDR2: MNHEY and SVGAGI. The V call is TRBV6-5, the J call TRBJ2-1; D gene uncertain. The receptor's source is a female donor with multiple sclerosis, enrolled in a pregnancy study. Sequenced material: CD8+ T cells from peripheral blood mononuclear cells, taken in the second trimester of pregnancy. CDR3 region: CASSPGPNEQFF. The CDR3 nucleotides are TGTGCCAGCAGTCCGGGTCCCAATGAGCAGTTCTTC.